This TCR beta chain came from a study of beta chain features in type 1 diabetes. As for the study in general: When patients were set against healthy donors, age, gender and cell yields were similar.

Germline V lookup: CDR1 SGHTA, CDR2 FQGNSA. V was trimmed by 4 bases and J by 7 bases, leaving 14 bases between them. The CDR3 runs 14 residues. Study findings and constraints: The naive, central memory and Treg TCRB repertoires of patients appeared to be more similar to one another than those of healthy donors.

The authors reverse transcribed all of the isolated RNA, so sequencing captured expressed TCRB transcripts. The data were produced by immunoSEQ multiplex PCR, yet TCRdb's version contains in-frame clones alone and is incomplete. There are 350,000 to 450,000 clones in the sample; about 15% occur only once, and 0.035% to 0.045% lies in the top ten. Note on this clone: The antigen is undetermined.

The gene calls are TRBV7-2 and TRBJ2-1, with a tentative D call TRBD2 (6 bases). The sample consisted of naive CD4+ T cells from blood. The sequence derives from a man between 25 and 39 years old in good health. The CDR3 is CASSWGREKNEQFF. For the CDR3, the DNA is TGTGCCAGCAGCTGGGGCCGGGAGAAGAATGAGCAGTTCTTC. Full variable domain (missing parts from reference TRBV7-2 and TRBJ2-1): GAGVSQSPSNKVTEKGKDVELRCDPISGHTALYWYRQSLGQGLEFLIYFQGNSAPDKSGLPSDRFSAERTGGSVSTLTIQRTQQEDSAVYLCASSWGREKNEQFFGPGTRLTVL.